A selection of T cell receptor beta chains follows, all from one sample in a study of blood T cell repertoires in COVID-19. The protocol was immunoSEQ multiplex PCR, while the TCRdb copy is restricted to in-frame clones and leaves out a portion. Counted here are some 380,000 clones, more than 70% occurring once; the ten biggest clones make up 1% to 1.5%. Material: PBMCs or T cells enriched from blood (not recorded which). The receptors here all came from a man younger than 45 who had recovered from COVID-19. Each CDR3 is given with its conserved first and last residue. Fields, in order: J gene, D gene, V gene, clone size, CDR3 DNA, CDR3 protein. D genes are given only for firm matches. Clone sizes are given selectively: once, few, many, or a class where the clone is expanded.

j_gene: TRBJ2-7
d_gene: .
v_gene: TRBV29-1
abundance: .
CDR3nt: TGCAGCGTCCGGGGGACGGCGTACGAGCAGTACTTC
CDR3aa: CSVRGTAYEQYF

j_gene: TRBJ2-7
d_gene: .
v_gene: TRBV18
abundance: .
CDR3nt: TGTGCCAGCTCACCAGCTCTGGCGGAGTCCTACGAGCAGTACTTC
CDR3aa: CASSPALAESYEQYF

j_gene: TRBJ1-2
d_gene: TRBD1
v_gene: TRBV30
abundance: .
CDR3nt: TGTGCCTGGAGTACAGGGGTCCGTGCTTATGGCTACACCTTC
CDR3aa: CAWSTGVRAYGYTF

j_gene: TRBJ2-3
d_gene: TRBD2
v_gene: TRBV5-6
abundance: .
CDR3nt: TGTGCCAGCAGCTACGTCCCGGGACTAGGTGGGGATACGCAGTATTTT
CDR3aa: CASSYVPGLGGDTQYF

j_gene: TRBJ1-1
d_gene: .
v_gene: TRBV29-1
abundance: .
CDR3nt: TGCAGCGTCGACCCGGGAATGAACACTGAAGCTTTCTTT
CDR3aa: CSVDPGMNTEAFF

j_gene: TRBJ1-2
d_gene: .
v_gene: TRBV20-1
abundance: .
CDR3nt: TGCAGTGCGGCACAAACAGGGTCCTACACCTTC
CDR3aa: CSAAQTGSYTF

j_gene: TRBJ2-7
d_gene: TRBD1
v_gene: TRBV9
abundance: once
CDR3nt: TGTGCCAGCAGCGGTCAGGGGGCGCCTCCCTACGAGCAGTACTTC
CDR3aa: CASSGQGAPPYEQYF

j_gene: TRBJ1-1
d_gene: .
v_gene: TRBV6-1
abundance: .
CDR3nt: TGTGCCAGCAGTGAATCTCTAGGGGGGGTCACTGAAGCTTTCTTT
CDR3aa: CASSESLGGVTEAFF

j_gene: TRBJ2-3
d_gene: TRBD2
v_gene: TRBV7-2
abundance: .
CDR3nt: TGTGCCAGCAGCTCACGGACTAGCGGGGTGCGAGATACGCAGTATTTT
CDR3aa: CASSSRTSGVRDTQYF

j_gene: TRBJ1-3
d_gene: TRBD1
v_gene: TRBV6-6
abundance: .
CDR3nt: TGTGCCAGCAGGGCCGACAGGGGTCCTGGAAACACCATATATTTT
CDR3aa: CASRADRGPGNTIYF

j_gene: TRBJ2-7
d_gene: .
v_gene: TRBV11-2
abundance: .
CDR3nt: TGTGCCAGCAGCTTAGGACAGGCCTTCTCCGAGCAGTACTTC
CDR3aa: CASSLGQAFSEQYF

j_gene: TRBJ1-2
d_gene: TRBD1
v_gene: TRBV11-2
abundance: .
CDR3nt: TGTGCCAGCAGCCTAGATCAAACAGGGGGCTCTGGCTACACCTTC
CDR3aa: CASSLDQTGGSGYTF

j_gene: TRBJ1-2
d_gene: .
v_gene: TRBV4-3
abundance: .
CDR3nt: TGCGCCAGCAGCCAAGTAGGAACAGATGTCGGCTATGGCTACACCTTC
CDR3aa: CASSQVGTDVGYGYTF

j_gene: TRBJ1-1
d_gene: .
v_gene: TRBV7-8
abundance: .
CDR3nt: TGTGCCAGCAGCCCAGGTACATACGGGAGAAGGGACACTGAAGCTTTCTTT
CDR3aa: CASSPGTYGRRDTEAFF

j_gene: TRBJ1-1
d_gene: .
v_gene: TRBV5-1
abundance: .
CDR3nt: TGCGCCAGCAGCGAGCTAGGGGGGGACACTGAAGCTTTCTTT
CDR3aa: CASSELGGDTEAFF

j_gene: TRBJ1-1
d_gene: .
v_gene: TRBV29-1
abundance: .
CDR3nt: TGCAGCGTTCTTGGGGGGGCAGGTGAAGCTTTCTTT
CDR3aa: CSVLGGAGEAFF

j_gene: TRBJ2-1
d_gene: TRBD1
v_gene: TRBV11-2
abundance: .
CDR3nt: TGTGCCAGCAGCTCGCAGGGGGACAATGAGCAGTTCTTC
CDR3aa: CASSSQGDNEQFF

j_gene: TRBJ1-5
d_gene: .
v_gene: TRBV29-1
abundance: .
CDR3nt: TGCAGCGTTGCGGGGAATAGCAATCAGCTCCAGCATTTT
CDR3aa: CSVAGNSNQLQHF

j_gene: TRBJ1-2
d_gene: .
v_gene: TRBV5-1
abundance: .
CDR3nt: TGCGCCAGCAGCTTCGAGACTAACTATGGCTACACCTTC
CDR3aa: CASSFETNYGYTF

j_gene: TRBJ2-7
d_gene: TRBD2
v_gene: TRBV5-4
abundance: .
CDR3nt: TGTGCCAGCAGCCCAGGGCTAGCGGGGGGGATGTACGAGCAGTACTTC
CDR3aa: CASSPGLAGGMYEQYF

j_gene: TRBJ2-3
d_gene: TRBD1
v_gene: TRBV19
abundance: .
CDR3nt: TGTGCCAGTAGTGTCCTGCAGGGGGCGAGCACAGATACGCAGTATTTT
CDR3aa: CASSVLQGASTDTQYF

j_gene: TRBJ1-5
d_gene: TRBD1
v_gene: TRBV19
abundance: .
CDR3nt: TGTGCCAGTAGTGTGGGACAGGCCAATCAGCCCCAGCATTTT
CDR3aa: CASSVGQANQPQHF

j_gene: TRBJ2-1
d_gene: .
v_gene: TRBV21-1
abundance: .
CDR3nt: TGTGCCAGCAGCCTCCTCTCGGGACTACGAAAAGGCAGCTCCTACAATGAGCAGTTCTTC
CDR3aa: CASSLLSGLRKGSSYNEQFF

j_gene: TRBJ2-4
d_gene: TRBD1
v_gene: TRBV13
abundance: .
CDR3nt: TGTGCCAGCAGTCAACAGGGGGCAAACATTCAGTACTTC
CDR3aa: CASSQQGANIQYF

j_gene: TRBJ2-7
d_gene: .
v_gene: TRBV30
abundance: .
CDR3nt: TGTGCCTCATCAGTCTCACTAGGCTCCTACGAGCAGTACTTC
CDR3aa: CASSVSLGSYEQYF

j_gene: TRBJ2-5
d_gene: .
v_gene: TRBV4-1
abundance: .
CDR3nt: TGCGCCAGCAGCCAAGTAAATATGGGCATGACCTACCAAGAGACCCAGTACTTC
CDR3aa: CASSQVNMGMTYQETQYF

j_gene: TRBJ1-5
d_gene: .
v_gene: TRBV5-1
abundance: .
CDR3nt: TGCGCCAGCAGCTTGTCAGGGGATAGCAATCAGCCCCAGCATTTT
CDR3aa: CASSLSGDSNQPQHF

j_gene: TRBJ1-2
d_gene: .
v_gene: TRBV5-6
abundance: .
CDR3nt: TGTGCCAGCAGCTTGGTGGGGGGAAATGGCTACACCTTC
CDR3aa: CASSLVGGNGYTF

j_gene: TRBJ1-5
d_gene: .
v_gene: TRBV7-8
abundance: few
CDR3nt: TGTGCCAGCAGCTCAGGTGGTGGCCAGCCCCAGCATTTT
CDR3aa: CASSSGGGQPQHF

j_gene: TRBJ1-6
d_gene: .
v_gene: TRBV30
abundance: .
CDR3nt: TGTGCCTGGAGTTTGGGGCAGCGTAATTCACCCCTCCACTTT
CDR3aa: CAWSLGQRNSPLHF

j_gene: TRBJ2-1
d_gene: .
v_gene: TRBV24-1
abundance: .
CDR3nt: TGTGCCACCAGTGACGCCAACTCTAGAAACTACAATGAGCAGTTCTTC
CDR3aa: CATSDANSRNYNEQFF

j_gene: TRBJ1-5
d_gene: TRBD1
v_gene: TRBV30
abundance: .
CDR3nt: TGTGCCTGGAGTTTACAGGGGAATCAGCCCCAGCATTTT
CDR3aa: CAWSLQGNQPQHF

j_gene: TRBJ1-2
d_gene: .
v_gene: TRBV25-1
abundance: .
CDR3nt: TGTGCCAGCAGCCTTCGCCACGGGACAAGCGATGGCTACACCTTC
CDR3aa: CASSLRHGTSDGYTF

j_gene: TRBJ1-2
d_gene: .
v_gene: TRBV11-2
abundance: .
CDR3nt: TGTGCCAGCAGCTTCGGGCGTAGGGGGAACTATGGCTACACCTTC
CDR3aa: CASSFGRRGNYGYTF

j_gene: TRBJ2-3
d_gene: TRBD2
v_gene: TRBV3-1/TRBV3-2
abundance: .
CDR3nt: TGTGCCAGCAGCCTTAGCGGGGCCCGGGGAGATACGCAGTATTTT
CDR3aa: CASSLSGARGDTQYF

j_gene: TRBJ1-3
d_gene: .
v_gene: TRBV5-4
abundance: .
CDR3nt: TGTGCCAGCGGTCCGGTAGGAGGTGGAAACACCATATATTTT
CDR3aa: CASGPVGGGNTIYF

j_gene: TRBJ1-6
d_gene: .
v_gene: TRBV4-1
abundance: once
CDR3nt: TGCGCCAGCAGGAGAGACAGCAATAATTCACCCCTCCACTTT
CDR3aa: CASRRDSNNSPLHF

j_gene: TRBJ2-7
d_gene: .
v_gene: TRBV27
abundance: .
CDR3nt: TGTGCCAGCAGTAGGGGGGGTTACGAGCAGTACTTC
CDR3aa: CASSRGGYEQYF

j_gene: TRBJ1-4
d_gene: .
v_gene: TRBV2
abundance: .
CDR3nt: TGTGCCAGCAGTGCTTGGGGGCGAGGGGAAAAACTGTTTTTT
CDR3aa: CASSAWGRGEKLFF